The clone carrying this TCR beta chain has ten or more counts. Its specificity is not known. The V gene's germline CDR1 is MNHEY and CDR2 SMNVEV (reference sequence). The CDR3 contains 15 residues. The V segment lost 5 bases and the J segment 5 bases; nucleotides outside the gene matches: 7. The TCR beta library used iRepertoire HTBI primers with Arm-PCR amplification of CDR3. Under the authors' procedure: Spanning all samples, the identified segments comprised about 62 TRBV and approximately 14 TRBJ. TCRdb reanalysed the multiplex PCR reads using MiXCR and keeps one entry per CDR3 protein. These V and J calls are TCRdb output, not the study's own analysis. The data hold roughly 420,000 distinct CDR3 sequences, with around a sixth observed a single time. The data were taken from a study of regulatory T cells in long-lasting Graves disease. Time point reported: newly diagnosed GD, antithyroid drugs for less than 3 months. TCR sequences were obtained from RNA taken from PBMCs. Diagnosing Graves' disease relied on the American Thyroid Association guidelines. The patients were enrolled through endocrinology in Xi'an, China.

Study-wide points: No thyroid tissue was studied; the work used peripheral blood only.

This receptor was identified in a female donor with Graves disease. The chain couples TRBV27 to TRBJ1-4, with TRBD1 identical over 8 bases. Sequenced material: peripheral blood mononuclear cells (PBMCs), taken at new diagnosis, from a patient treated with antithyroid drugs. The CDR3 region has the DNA TGTGCCAGCAGTCCCCGGGACAGGACAAATGAAAAACTGTTTTTT. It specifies CASSPRDRTNEKLFF.